The clone carrying this T cell receptor (beta chain) was seen more than once but under ten times. The target antigen is unknown. The record originates from a study of beta chain features in type 1 diabetes. Study-level findings and limits: Researchers report that Type 1 diabetes patients had moderately but significantly shorter TCRB CDR3s across all four CD4+ subsets.

Every isolated RNA sample was fully reverse transcribed, so sequencing captured expressed TCRB transcripts. The assay was immunoSEQ multiplex PCR, and TCRdb's table has in-frame clones only and misses some. Found here are hundreds of thousands of clones, about a tenth of them singletons; the top ten hold around 0.015%. V was clipped by 3 bases and J by 1 base, with 7 bases between them. The CDR3 consists of 14 residues. The V gene's germline CDR1 is MNHNS and CDR2 SASEGT. This sequence joins TRBV6-1 and TRBJ2-1; no reliable D call. This TCR derives from a man aged 30-40 years with type 1 diabetes. Sequencing used naive CD4+ T cells from blood. The CDR3 DNA is TGTGCCAGCAGTGAGGGCGCTTCCTACAATGAGCAGTTCTTC. Its translation: CASSEGASYNEQFF.